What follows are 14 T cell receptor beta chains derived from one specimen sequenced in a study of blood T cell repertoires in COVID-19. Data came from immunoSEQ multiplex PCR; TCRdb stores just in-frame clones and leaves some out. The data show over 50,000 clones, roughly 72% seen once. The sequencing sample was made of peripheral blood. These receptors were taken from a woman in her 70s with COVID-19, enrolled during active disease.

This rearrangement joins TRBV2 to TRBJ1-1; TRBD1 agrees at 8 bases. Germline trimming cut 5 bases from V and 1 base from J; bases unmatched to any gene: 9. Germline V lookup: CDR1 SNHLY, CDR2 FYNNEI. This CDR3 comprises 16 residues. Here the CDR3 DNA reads TGTGCCAGCAGTCCCGGACAGGGTGTCGGGAACACTGAAGCTTTCTTT. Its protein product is CASSPGQGVGNTEAFF.

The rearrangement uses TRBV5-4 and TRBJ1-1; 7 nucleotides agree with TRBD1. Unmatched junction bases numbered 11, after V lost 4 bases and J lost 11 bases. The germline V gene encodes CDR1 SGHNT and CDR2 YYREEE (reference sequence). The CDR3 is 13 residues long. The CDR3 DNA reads TGTGCCAGCAGCCCGTGGGACAGTCTGCACGCTTTCTTT. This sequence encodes CASSPWDSLHAFF.

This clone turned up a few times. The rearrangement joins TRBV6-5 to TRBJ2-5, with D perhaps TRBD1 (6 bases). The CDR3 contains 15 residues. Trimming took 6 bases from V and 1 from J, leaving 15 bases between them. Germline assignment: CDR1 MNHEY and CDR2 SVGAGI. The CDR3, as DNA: TGTGCCAGCAGGGGGGCCCACGACAGCCAAGAGACCCAGTACTTC. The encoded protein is CASRGAHDSQETQYF.

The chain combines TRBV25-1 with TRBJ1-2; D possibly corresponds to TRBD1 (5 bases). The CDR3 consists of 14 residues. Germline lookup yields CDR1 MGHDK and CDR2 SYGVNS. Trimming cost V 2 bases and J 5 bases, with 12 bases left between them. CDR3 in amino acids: CASSEGQGKYGYTF. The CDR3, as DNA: TGTGCCAGCAGTGAAGGGCAGGGAAAATATGGCTACACCTTC.

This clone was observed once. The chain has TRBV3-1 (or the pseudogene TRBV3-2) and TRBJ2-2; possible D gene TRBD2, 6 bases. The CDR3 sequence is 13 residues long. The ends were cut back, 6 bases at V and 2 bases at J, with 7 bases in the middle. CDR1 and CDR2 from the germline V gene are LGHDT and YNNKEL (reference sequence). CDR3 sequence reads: CASRDYNTGELFF. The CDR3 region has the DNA TGTGCCAGCAGGGACTACAACACCGGGGAGCTGTTTTTT.

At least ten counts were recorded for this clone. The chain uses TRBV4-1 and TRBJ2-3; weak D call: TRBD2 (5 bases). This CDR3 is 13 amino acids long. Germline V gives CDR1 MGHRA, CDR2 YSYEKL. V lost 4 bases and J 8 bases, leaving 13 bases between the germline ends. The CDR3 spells CASSPQEALTQYF. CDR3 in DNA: TGCGCCAGCAGCCCCCAGGAGGCACTTACGCAGTATTTT.

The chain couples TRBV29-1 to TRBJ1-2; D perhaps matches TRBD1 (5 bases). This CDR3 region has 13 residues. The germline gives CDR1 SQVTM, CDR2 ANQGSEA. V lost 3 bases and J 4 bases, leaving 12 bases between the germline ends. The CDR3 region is CSVDRQGVYGYTF. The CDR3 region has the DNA TGCAGCGTTGACCGGCAGGGTGTCTATGGCTACACCTTC.

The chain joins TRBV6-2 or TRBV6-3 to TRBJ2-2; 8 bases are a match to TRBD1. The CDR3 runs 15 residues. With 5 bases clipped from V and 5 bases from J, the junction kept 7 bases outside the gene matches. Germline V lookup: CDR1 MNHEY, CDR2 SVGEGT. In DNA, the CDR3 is TGTGCCAGCAGTACCCGGACAGGGACGACCGGGGAGCTGTTTTTT. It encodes CASSTRTGTTGELFF.

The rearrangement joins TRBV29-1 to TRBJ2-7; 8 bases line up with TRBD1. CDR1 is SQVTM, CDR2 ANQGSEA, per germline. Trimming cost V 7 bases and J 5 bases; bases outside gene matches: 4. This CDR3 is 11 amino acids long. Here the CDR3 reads CSGWTGNEQYF. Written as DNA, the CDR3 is TGCAGCGGGTGGACAGGGAACGAGCAGTACTTC.

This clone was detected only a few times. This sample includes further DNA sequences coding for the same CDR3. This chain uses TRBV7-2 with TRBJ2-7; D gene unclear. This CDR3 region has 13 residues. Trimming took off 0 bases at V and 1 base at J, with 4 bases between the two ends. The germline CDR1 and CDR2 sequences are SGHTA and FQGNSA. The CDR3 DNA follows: TGTGCCAGCAGCTTAGCCGGGTCCTACGAGCAGTACTTC. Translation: CASSLAGSYEQYF.

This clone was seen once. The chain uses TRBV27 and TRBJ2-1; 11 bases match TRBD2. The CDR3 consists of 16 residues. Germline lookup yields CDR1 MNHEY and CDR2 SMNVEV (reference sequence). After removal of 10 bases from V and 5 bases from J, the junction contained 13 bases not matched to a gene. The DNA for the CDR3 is TGTGCCACCACGGGATATTTAGCGGGAGGGAACAATGAGCAGTTCTTC. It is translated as CATTGYLAGGNNEQFF.

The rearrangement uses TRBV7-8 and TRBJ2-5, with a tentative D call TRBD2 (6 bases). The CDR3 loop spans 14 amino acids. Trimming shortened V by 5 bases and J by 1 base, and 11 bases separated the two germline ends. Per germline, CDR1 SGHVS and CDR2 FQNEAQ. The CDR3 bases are TGTGCCAGCAGCAAAGGACTATCCCAAGAGACCCAGTACTTC. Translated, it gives CASSKGLSQETQYF.

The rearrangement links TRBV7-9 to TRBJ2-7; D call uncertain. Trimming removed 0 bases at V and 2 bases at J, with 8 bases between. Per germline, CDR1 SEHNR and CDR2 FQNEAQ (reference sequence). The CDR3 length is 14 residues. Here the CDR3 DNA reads TGTGCCAGCAGCTTAGCTGGCCGCCCCTACGAGCAGTACTTC. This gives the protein CASSLAGRPYEQYF.

CDR3 residues: CASSFPLDRANYGYTF. The CDR3 nucleotides are TGTGCCAGCAGCTTTCCCCTGGACAGGGCTAACTATGGCTACACCTTC. The V call is TRBV7-9, the J call TRBJ1-2; 8 nucleotides line up with TRBD1. Looked up from germline, CDR1 is SEHNR and CDR2 is FQNEAQ (reference sequence). This CDR3 contains 16 residues. Trimming cost V 3 bases and J 0 bases; bases outside gene matches: 6.